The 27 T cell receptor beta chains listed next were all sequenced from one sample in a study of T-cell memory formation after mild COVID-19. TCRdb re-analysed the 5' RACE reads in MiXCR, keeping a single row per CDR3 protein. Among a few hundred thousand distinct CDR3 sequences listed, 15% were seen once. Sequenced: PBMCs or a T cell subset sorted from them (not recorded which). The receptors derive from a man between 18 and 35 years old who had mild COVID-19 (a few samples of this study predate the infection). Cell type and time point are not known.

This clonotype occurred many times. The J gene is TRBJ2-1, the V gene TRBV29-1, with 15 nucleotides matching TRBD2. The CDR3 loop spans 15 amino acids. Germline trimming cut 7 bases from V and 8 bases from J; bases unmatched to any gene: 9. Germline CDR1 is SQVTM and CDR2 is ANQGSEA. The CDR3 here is CSDLGLAGGRDEQFF. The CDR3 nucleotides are TGCAGCGACCTAGGACTAGCGGGGGGGCGCGATGAGCAGTTCTTC.

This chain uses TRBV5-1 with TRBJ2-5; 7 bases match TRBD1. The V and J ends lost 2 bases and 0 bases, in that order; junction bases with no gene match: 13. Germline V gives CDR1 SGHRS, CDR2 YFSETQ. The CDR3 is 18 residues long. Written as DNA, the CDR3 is TGCGCCAGCAGCTTCCAGACAGGGCGGTTGGGCTACCAAGAGACCCAGTACTTC. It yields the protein CASSFQTGRLGYQETQYF.

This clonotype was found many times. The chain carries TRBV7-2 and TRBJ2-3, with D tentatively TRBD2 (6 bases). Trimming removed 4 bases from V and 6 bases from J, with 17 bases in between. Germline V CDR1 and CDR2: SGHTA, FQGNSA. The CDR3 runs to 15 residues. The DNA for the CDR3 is TGTGCCAGCAGCTCCGTGGAGGGGTCCGTCGATACGCAGTATTTT. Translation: CASSSVEGSVDTQYF. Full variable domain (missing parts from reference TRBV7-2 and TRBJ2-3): GAGVSQSPSNKVTEKGKDVELRCDPISGHTALYWYRQSLGQGLEFLIYFQGNSAPDKSGLPSDRFSAERTGGSVSTLTIQRTQQEDSAVYLCASSSVEGSVDTQYFGPGTRLTVL.

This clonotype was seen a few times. Written as DNA, the CDR3 is TGCGCCAGCAGCCAAGATTCCAGCGGGGAAGAGACCCAGTACTTC. Its protein product is CASSQDSSGEETQYF. This chain joins TRBV4-3 and TRBJ2-5; 7 bases line up with TRBD2. J was trimmed by 3 bases and V by 0 bases; bases with no gene match: 4. CDR3 length equals 15 residues. Germline CDR1 reads LGHNA; CDR2 reads YSLEER.

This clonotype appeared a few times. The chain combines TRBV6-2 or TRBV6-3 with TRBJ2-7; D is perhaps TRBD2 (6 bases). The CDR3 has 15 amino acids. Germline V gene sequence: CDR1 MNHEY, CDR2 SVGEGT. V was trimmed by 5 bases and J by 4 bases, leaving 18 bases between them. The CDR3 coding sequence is TGTGCCAGCAGTCCACAAGTCGGGGGTCCTTACGAGCAGTACGTC. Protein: CASSPQVGGPYEQYV.

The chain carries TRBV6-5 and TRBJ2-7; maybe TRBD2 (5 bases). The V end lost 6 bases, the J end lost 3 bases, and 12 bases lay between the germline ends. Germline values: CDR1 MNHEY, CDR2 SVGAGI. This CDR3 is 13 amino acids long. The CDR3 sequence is CASSPPGLYEQYF. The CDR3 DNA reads TGTGCCAGCAGCCCTCCCGGACTCTACGAGCAGTACTTC.

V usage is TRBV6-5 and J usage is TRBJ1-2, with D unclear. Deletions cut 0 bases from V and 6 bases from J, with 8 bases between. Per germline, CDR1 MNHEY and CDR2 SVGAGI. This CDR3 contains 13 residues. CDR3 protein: CASSYSFVDGYTF. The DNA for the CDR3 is TGTGCCAGCAGTTACTCGTTCGTAGATGGCTACACCTTC.

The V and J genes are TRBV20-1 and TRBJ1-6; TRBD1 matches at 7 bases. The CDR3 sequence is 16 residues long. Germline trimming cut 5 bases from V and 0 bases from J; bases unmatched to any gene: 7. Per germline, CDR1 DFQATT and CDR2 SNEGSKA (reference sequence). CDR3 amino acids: CSAPRDSYSYNSPLHF. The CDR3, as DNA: TGCAGTGCTCCCCGGGACAGTTACTCCTATAATTCACCCCTCCACTTT.

The CDR3 nucleotides are TGTGCCAGCTCTTCCGTTGCAGAGCTGCAAGATACGCAGTATTTT. It is translated as CASSSVAELQDTQYF. The chain has TRBV6-2 or TRBV6-3 and TRBJ2-3; D gene unclear. The V and J ends lost 8 bases and 5 bases respectively, with 20 bases between them. Germline CDR1 and CDR2: MNHEY and SVGEGT. The CDR3 totals 15 residues.

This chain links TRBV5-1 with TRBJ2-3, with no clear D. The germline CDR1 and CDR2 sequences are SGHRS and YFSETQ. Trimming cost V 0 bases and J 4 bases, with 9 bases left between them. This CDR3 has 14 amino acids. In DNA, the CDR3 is TGCGCCAGCAGCTTGGAACGGGTGGCAGATACGCAGTATTTT. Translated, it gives CASSLERVADTQYF.

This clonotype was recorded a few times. The CDR3 nucleotides are TGTGCCAGCAGCCCAACTGGGGGAAGCACAGATACGCAGTATTTT. It specifies CASSPTGGSTDTQYF. The genes are TRBV7-3 and TRBJ2-3, with D perhaps given as TRBD1 or TRBD2 (5 bases each). Trimming took off 5 bases at V and 0 bases at J, with 12 bases between the two ends. This CDR3 has 15 amino acids. Per the germline V gene, CDR1 is SGHTA and CDR2 is FQGTGA.

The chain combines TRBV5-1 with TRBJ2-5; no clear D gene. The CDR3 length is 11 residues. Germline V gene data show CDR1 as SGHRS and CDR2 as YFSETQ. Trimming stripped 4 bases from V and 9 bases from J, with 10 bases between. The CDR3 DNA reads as TGCGCCAGCAGCGCCGGTCCGGCCCAGTACTTC. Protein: CASSAGPAQYF.

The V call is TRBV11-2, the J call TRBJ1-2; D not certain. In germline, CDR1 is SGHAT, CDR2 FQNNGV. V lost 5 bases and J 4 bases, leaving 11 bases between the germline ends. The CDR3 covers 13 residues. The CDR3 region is CASSRGRSYGYTF. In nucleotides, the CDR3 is TGTGCCAGCAGCCGAGGACGGTCCTATGGCTACACCTTC.

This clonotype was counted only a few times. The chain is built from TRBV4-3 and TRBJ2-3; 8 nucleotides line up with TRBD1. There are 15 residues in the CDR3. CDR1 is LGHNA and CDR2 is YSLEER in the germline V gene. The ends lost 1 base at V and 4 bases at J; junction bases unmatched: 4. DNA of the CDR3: TGCGCCAGCAGCCAAGGACACAGGGGGGCAGATACGCAGTATTTT. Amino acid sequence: CASSQGHRGADTQYF.

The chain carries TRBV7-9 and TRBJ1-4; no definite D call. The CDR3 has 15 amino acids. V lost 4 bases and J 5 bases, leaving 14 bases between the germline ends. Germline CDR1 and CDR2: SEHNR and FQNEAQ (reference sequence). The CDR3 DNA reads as TGTGCCAGCAGCTCTAACGCAGATTTAAATGAAAAACTGTTTTTT. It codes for CASSSNADLNEKLFF. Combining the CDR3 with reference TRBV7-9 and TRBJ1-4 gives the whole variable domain DTGVSQNPRHKITKRGQNVTFRCDPISEHNRLYWYRQTLGQGPEFLTYFQNEAQLEKSRLLSDRFSAERPKGSFSTLEIQRTEQGDSAMYLCASSSNADLNEKLFFGSGTQLSVL.

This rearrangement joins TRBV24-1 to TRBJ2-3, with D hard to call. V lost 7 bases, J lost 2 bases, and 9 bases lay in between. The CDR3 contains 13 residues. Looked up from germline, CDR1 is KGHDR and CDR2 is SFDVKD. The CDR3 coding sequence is TGTGCCACCAGAAGTGAGTACACAGATACGCAGTATTTT. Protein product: CATRSEYTDTQYF.

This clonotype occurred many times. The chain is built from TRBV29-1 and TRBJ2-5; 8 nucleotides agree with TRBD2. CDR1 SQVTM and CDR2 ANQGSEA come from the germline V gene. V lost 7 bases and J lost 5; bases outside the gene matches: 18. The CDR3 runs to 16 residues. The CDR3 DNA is TGCAGCGCCTCAACGGTCGAGCGGGGGAAGGGCGAGACCCAGTACTTC. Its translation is CSASTVERGKGETQYF.

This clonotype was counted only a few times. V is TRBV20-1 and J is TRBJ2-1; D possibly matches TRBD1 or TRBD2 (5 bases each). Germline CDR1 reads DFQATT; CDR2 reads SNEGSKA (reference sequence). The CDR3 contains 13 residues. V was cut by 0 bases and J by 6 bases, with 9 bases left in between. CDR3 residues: CSARDSGTNEQFF. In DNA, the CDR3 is TGCAGTGCTAGAGATAGTGGGACCAATGAGCAGTTCTTC.

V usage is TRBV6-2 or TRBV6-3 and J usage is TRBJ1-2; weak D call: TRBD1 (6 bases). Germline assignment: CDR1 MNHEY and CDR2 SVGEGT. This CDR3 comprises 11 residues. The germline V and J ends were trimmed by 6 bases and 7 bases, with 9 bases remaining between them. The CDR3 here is CASRHRVGYTF. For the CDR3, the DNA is TGTGCCAGCAGGCACAGGGTTGGCTACACCTTC.

The CDR3 DNA follows: TGTGCCAGCAGCGGCCCACAGGGGAGCCGAGAAAAACTGTTTTTT. This gives the protein CASSGPQGSREKLFF. The chain employs TRBV7-9 and TRBJ1-4, with 7 bases that match TRBD1. Germline V lookup: CDR1 SEHNR, CDR2 FQNEAQ (reference sequence). J lost 8 bases, V lost 5 bases, and 11 bases had no gene match. CDR3 length: 15 amino acids.

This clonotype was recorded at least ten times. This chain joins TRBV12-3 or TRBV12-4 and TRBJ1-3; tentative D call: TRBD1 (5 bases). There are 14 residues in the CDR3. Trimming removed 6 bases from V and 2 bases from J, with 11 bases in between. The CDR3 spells CASSLRGAGNTIYF. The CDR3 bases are TGTGCCAGCAGCTTGAGGGGAGCTGGAAACACCATATATTTT.

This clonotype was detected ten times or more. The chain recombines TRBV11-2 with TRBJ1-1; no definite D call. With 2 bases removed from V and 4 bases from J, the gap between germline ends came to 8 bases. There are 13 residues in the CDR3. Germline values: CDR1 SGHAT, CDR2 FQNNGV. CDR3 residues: CASSLSESTEAFF. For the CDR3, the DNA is TGTGCCAGCAGCTTATCGGAGTCCACTGAAGCTTTCTTT.

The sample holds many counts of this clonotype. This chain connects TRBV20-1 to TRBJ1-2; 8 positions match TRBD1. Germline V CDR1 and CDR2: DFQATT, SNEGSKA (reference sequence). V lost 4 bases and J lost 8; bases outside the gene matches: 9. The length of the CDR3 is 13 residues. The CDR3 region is CSATSGTGSGYTF. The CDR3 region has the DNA TGCAGTGCTACATCCGGGACAGGATCCGGCTACACCTTC.

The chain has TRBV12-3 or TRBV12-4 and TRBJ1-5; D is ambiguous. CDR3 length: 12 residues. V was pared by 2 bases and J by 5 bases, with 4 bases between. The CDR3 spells CASSLIYQPQHF. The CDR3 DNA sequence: TGTGCCAGCAGTTTAATATATCAGCCCCAGCATTTT.

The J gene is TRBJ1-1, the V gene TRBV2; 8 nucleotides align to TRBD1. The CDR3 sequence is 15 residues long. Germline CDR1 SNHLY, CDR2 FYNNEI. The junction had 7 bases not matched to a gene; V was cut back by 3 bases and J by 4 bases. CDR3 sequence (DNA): TGTGCCAGCAGTGACCCACAGGGGGACGGCACTGAAGCTTTCTTT. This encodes CASSDPQGDGTEAFF.

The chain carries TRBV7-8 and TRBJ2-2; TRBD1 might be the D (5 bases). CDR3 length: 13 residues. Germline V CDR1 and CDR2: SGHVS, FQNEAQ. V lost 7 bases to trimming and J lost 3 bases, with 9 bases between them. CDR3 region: CASNGAYTGELFF. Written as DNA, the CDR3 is TGTGCCAGCAATGGGGCCTACACCGGGGAGCTGTTTTTT.

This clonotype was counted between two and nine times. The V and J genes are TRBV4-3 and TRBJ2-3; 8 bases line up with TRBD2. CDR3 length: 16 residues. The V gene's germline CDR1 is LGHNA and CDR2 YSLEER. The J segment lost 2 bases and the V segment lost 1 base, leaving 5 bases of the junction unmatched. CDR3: CASSQGVGGATDTQYF. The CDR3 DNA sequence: TGCGCCAGCAGCCAAGGGGTCGGGGGGGCCACAGATACGCAGTATTTT.